This T cell receptor (beta chain) came from a study of monozygotic twins with inflammatory bowel disease. The CDR3 is made up of 20 amino acids. Looked up from germline, CDR1 is DFQATT and CDR2 is SNEGSKA (reference sequence). To note about this clonotype: Its antigen remains unidentified.

Findings and limits, study-wide: The co-twins with IBD showed lower TCRbeta diversity (inverse Simpson) than their healthy siblings. For repertoire similarity, concordant twins did not differ from discordant twins, possibly because power was limited.

Investigators made cDNA in eight separate reactions per sample. Template switching was used to attach UMIs, which incorporated a 6-nucleotide sample barcode. TCRdb reanalyzed the 5' RACE reads and collapses them to one entry per CDR3 protein, without DNA. The sample table includes roughly 170,000 distinct CDR3 sequences. Sequencing was performed on blood. The TCR comes from a human donor with ulcerative colitis or Crohn's disease, or a healthy co-twin of an affected twin (not recorded which). The genes are TRBV20-1 and TRBJ2-3; lacking DNA, the TRBD2 call made by TCRdb goes unchecked. The CDR3 loop is CSARAHPKPGLAGLTDTQYF.